Listed here are 6 T cell receptor beta chains from one sample, sequenced in a study of T cell changes during pregnancy in multiple sclerosis. Profiled with immunoSEQ multiplex PCR; TCRdb holds only in-frame clones, not every one. The sample has 60,000 to 75,000 clones, just over 90% seen once. Here the sequenced sample was peripheral blood, taken in the second trimester of pregnancy. Receptors were obtained from a female donor in good health, enrolled as a control in a pregnancy study.

CDR3 protein: CASSFTPTGVNTGELFF. Here the CDR3 DNA reads TGCGCCAGCAGCTTCACGCCGACGGGAGTCAACACCGGGGAGCTGTTTTTT. This chain uses TRBV5-1 with TRBJ2-2, with D perhaps matching TRBD2 (6 bases). The CDR3 covers 17 residues. CDR1 SGHRS and CDR2 YFSETQ come from the germline V gene. The V end was cut by 2 bases, the J end by 2 bases, with 16 bases between.

The genes are TRBV7-9 and TRBJ1-2; D might be TRBD1 (6 bases). CDR1 and CDR2 (germline): SEHNR, FQNEAQ (reference sequence). V was pared by 5 bases and J by 2 bases, with 15 bases between. The CDR3 is 15 residues long. In DNA, the CDR3 is TGTGCCAGCAGCGGTCGGACAGAGAGGAACTATGGCTACACCTTC. Translated: CASSGRTERNYGYTF.

The genes are TRBV10-3 and TRBJ2-7; maybe TRBD2 (5 bases). Per germline, CDR1 ENHRY and CDR2 SYGVKD. The V and J ends lost 3 bases and 7 bases respectively, with 19 bases between them. The CDR3 contains 15 residues. Written as DNA, the CDR3 is TGTGCCATCAGTGAAAGACTTGAACCGAGCGGAGAGCAGTACTTC. This translates into CAISERLEPSGEQYF.

The gene calls are TRBV5-1 and TRBJ2-7, with TRBD1 matching over 11 bases. Looked up from germline, CDR1 is SGHRS and CDR2 is YFSETQ. V gave up 6 bases and J gave up 5 bases; unmatched junction bases: 13. The length of the CDR3 is 16 residues. The CDR3 sequence is CASILDPGQGVHEQYF. The CDR3 nucleotides are TGCGCCAGCATCCTGGATCCGGGACAGGGGGTCCACGAGCAGTACTTC.

The V and J genes are TRBV5-1 and TRBJ2-7, with 8 bases matching TRBD1. The CDR3 has 14 residues. Germline V lookup: CDR1 SGHRS, CDR2 YFSETQ. The junction had 5 bases not matched to a gene; V was cut back by 4 bases and J by 2 bases. CDR3 in DNA: TGCGCCAGCAGCCCCGGGACAGGTGCCTACGAGCAGTACTTC. Its translation: CASSPGTGAYEQYF.

The rearrangement uses TRBV25-1 and TRBJ2-1, with 7 nucleotides matching TRBD2. V was clipped by 4 bases and J by 6 bases; unmatched bases: 9. CDR1 MGHDK and CDR2 SYGVNS come from the germline V gene. This CDR3 is 15 amino acids long. CDR3 residues: CASSGEGKEGNEQFF. The CDR3 DNA follows: TGTGCCAGCAGTGGGGAGGGGAAAGAAGGCAATGAGCAGTTCTTC.